This TCR beta chain derives from a study of blood T cell repertoires in COVID-19 (dated by TCRdb to between 2020 and 2021). Context from the whole study: Samples from collaborators originated in the United States, Italy and Spain and spanned both the acute and convalescent phases of COVID-19. HLA class I and class II types, where available, came from metadata supplied by the sample provider rather than from assay-based typing. The repertoires were released in a freely available public database intended as a resource for research on the immune response to SARS-CoV-2. Deeply sampled blood TCRbeta repertoires from subjects exposed to, actively infected with, or recovered from COVID-19 were included in the dataset. The prospective study material was composed of cDNA or gDNA derived from T cells, B-cell-depleted T cells, or PBMCs. The samples were drawn from two sources: the first 160 participants of the ongoing ImmuneRACE study, and about 1,300 subjects contributed by 6 global collaborators. The sample metadata nearly always contained a de-identified subject ID, COVID-19 status, age in years and sex.

TCRbeta CDR3 regions were amplified from genomic DNA by means of the immunoSEQ Assay, a bias-controlled multiplex PCR. For the original study's pipeline: Nucleated cell counts per sample were estimated from amplification of reference gene primers within the assay. To quantify the absolute abundance of each unique TCRbeta CDR3 rearrangement, sequence reads were collapsed and filtered. For each sample, productive Simpson clonality was calculated by taking the square root of Simpson's diversity index across productive rearrangements. The source is immuneACCESS, and TCRdb retained only in-frame sequences with V and J called. Part of the clones is not carried over; for the studies checked, unresolved V genes explain less than half of this, and the remainder is unexplained. Clone size and V and J calls were adopted from that table, with D and trimming inferred from the DNA. The sample table records roughly 27,000 clones; roughly nine tenths of these occur just once. The ten biggest clones cover over 9.5% of the sample.

The collaborating institutions used their own protocols to collect whole blood in K2EDTA tubes. For TCRbeta analysis, collaborators shipped samples in one of three forms: frozen whole blood, isolated PBMCs, or DNA extracted from either of those sample types. Concerning this clone itself: Its antigen is not yet known. No much larger clone is present one base from it, and per-base qualities are unavailable.

Results the study describes overall, beyond this receptor: The quantity of clinical and demographic metadata differed by source and by participant and was supplied without curation.

From the germline V gene (reference sequence), CDR1 is WNHNN and CDR2 is SYGVQD. Between the V and J ends, shortened by 2 bases and 0 bases respectively, the junction contains 4 bases. From the cysteine through the phenylalanine, the CDR3 covers 13 amino acids. Only the CDR3 DNA is retained, 39 bases long and in frame from the first base. This chain joins TRBV10-1 to TRBJ1-2; the D gene cannot be named for sure. Sequenced sample: peripheral blood. This clonotype originated in a man between 60 and 70 years old with acute or convalescent COVID-19. The CDR3 reads CASSEEPNYGYTF. Read as DNA, the sequence is TGCGCCAGCAGTGAGGAGCCTAACTATGGCTACACCTTC.